This T cell receptor (beta chain) was found in a study of T cell repertoires in cytomegalovirus infection. Study-wide context: CMV infection plus the matching HLA type was flagged by public TCR beta signatures.

TCRdb reprocessed the reads with MiXCR, giving one entry per CDR3 protein. The table records 500,000 or so distinct CDR3 sequences, 16% of them present only once. This clonotype was counted only a few times. There are 14 residues in the CDR3. The V and J ends lost 5 bases and 2 bases respectively, with 12 bases between them. CDR1 is SEHNR and CDR2 is FQNEAQ in the germline V gene (reference sequence). This sequence originates from a human donor in good health (CMV status not recorded). Some clones in this sample may be carry-over from other donors' samples. The chain has TRBV7-9 and TRBJ2-5, with D maybe TRBD1 (5 bases). Sequencing used CD8+ T cells from PBMCs. The CDR3, as DNA: TGTGCCAGCAGCCGACCGACAGAGCAAGAGACCCAGTACTTC. Its translation: CASSRPTEQETQYF.